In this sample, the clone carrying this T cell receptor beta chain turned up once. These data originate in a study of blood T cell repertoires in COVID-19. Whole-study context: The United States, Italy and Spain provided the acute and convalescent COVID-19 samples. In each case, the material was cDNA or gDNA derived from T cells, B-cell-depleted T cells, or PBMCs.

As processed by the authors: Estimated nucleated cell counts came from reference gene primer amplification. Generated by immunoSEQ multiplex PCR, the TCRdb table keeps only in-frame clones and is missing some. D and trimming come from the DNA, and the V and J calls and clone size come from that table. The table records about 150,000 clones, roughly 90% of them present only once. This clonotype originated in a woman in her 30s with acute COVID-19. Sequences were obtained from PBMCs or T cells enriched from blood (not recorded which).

CDR3 residues: CASSMGQGSSYEQYF. CDR3 sequence (DNA): TGTGCCAGTAGTATGGGACAGGGGAGCTCCTACGAGCAGTACTTC. The chain recombines TRBV19 with TRBJ2-7; TRBD1 matches 10 bases. The V and J ends lost 3 bases and 0 bases, in that order; junction bases with no gene match: 2. The CDR3 runs to 15 residues. CDR1 is LNHDA and CDR2 is SQIVND in the germline V gene (reference sequence).